The 5 T cell receptor beta chains below come from one sample, sequenced in a study of blood T cell repertoires in COVID-19. The method was immunoSEQ multiplex PCR; TCRdb's version includes in-frame clones alone and lacks a portion of them. The sample carries around 380,000 clones, roughly 77% recorded once. The sequenced sample consisted of peripheral blood. These receptors originate from a human donor with acute or convalescent COVID-19. The donor label of this sample is uncertain.

This clone was observed a single time. This chain links TRBV5-4 with TRBJ2-7; the D is unclear. This CDR3 is built from 12 residues. In germline, CDR1 is SGHNT, CDR2 YYREEE (reference sequence). V lost 2 bases to trimming and J lost 8 bases, with 11 bases between them. This CDR3 is CASSFRGEKQYF. The CDR3 DNA reads TGTGCCAGCAGCTTTCGAGGCGAGAAGCAGTACTTC.

V and J are TRBV19 and TRBJ1-1; no clear D. CDR1 is LNHDA, CDR2 SQIVND, per germline (reference sequence). Trimming cost V 4 bases and J 0 bases, with 15 bases left between them. This CDR3 is built from 16 residues. This CDR3 is CASSNPRAPMNTEAFF. The CDR3 nucleotides are TGTGCCAGTAGTAATCCACGCGCCCCGATGAACACTGAAGCTTTCTTT. The full variable domain, in which reference TRBV19 and TRBJ1-1 provide the parts outside the CDR3, is DGGITQSPKYLFRKEGQNVTLSCEQNLNHDAMYWYRQDPGQGLRLIYYSQIVNDFQKGDIAEGYSVSREKKESFPLTVTSAQKNPTAFYLCASSNPRAPMNTEAFFGQGTRLTVV.

The chain carries TRBV11-2 and TRBJ1-1; D gene unclear. There are 13 residues in the CDR3. The V gene's germline CDR1 is SGHAT and CDR2 FQNNGV. The V gene lost 2 bases and the J gene lost 3 bases, with 7 bases spanning the gap. The CDR3 here is CASSLQLYTEAFF. CDR3 sequence (DNA): TGTGCCAGCAGCTTACAACTGTACACTGAAGCTTTCTTT.

The gene calls are TRBV13 and TRBJ2-1, with TRBD2 as a possible D gene (5 bases). Germline assignment: CDR1 PRHDT and CDR2 FYEKMQ (reference sequence). This CDR3 region has 15 residues. Trimming took 5 bases from V and 4 from J, leaving 15 bases between them. As DNA, the CDR3 is TGTGCCAGCAGCGGCGGGCCCCAAACTTACAATGAGCAGTTCTTC. Translated: CASSGGPQTYNEQFF.

The chain joins TRBV5-1 to TRBJ2-1; TRBD2 agrees at 9 bases. This CDR3 is built from 14 residues. J lost 6 bases, V lost 3 bases, and 4 bases had no gene match. Germline-derived CDR1 and CDR2 are SGHRS and YFSETQ. The CDR3 nucleotides are TGCGCCAGCAGCTGGGCGGGAGGGGTCAATGAGCAGTTCTTC. Translation gives CASSWAGGVNEQFF. Based on the CDR3 plus reference TRBV5-1 and TRBJ2-1, the full variable domain is KAGVTQTPRYLIKTRGQQVTLSCSPISGHRSVSWYQQTPGQGLQFLFEYFSETQRNKGNFPGRFSGRQFSNSRSEMNVSTLELGDSALYLCASSWAGGVNEQFFGPGTRLTVL.